The TCR beta chain under discussion was sequenced for a study of OX40 agonist ivuxolimab in advanced cancers. Clones were sequenced by immunoSEQ multiplex PCR, and TCRdb holds only the in-frame ones, with some missing. This table holds tens of thousands of clones, roughly 90% found once. Findings of the study overall: Researchers report that CD8+ T cells had, on average, more expanded clones than CD4+.

Trimming took off 0 bases at V and 1 base at J, with 20 bases between the two ends. Germline V gene sequence: CDR1 SGHRS, CDR2 YFSETQ. The CDR3 length is 19 residues. Remarks on this clone: The antigen remains undetermined.

This material consisted of CD4+ or CD8+ T cells sorted from blood, taken in a trial of the OX40 agonist ivuxolimab. The V call is TRBV5-1, the J call TRBJ2-1; D is perhaps TRBD2 (5 bases). The origin of this receptor is an adult with an advanced solid tumor such as melanoma, head and neck, liver or kidney cancer. The CDR3 bases are TGCGCCAGCAGCTTGGCCCTCTCGGCTAGCCGAAATTCCTACAATGAGCAGTTCTTC. Protein product: CASSLALSASRNSYNEQFF.